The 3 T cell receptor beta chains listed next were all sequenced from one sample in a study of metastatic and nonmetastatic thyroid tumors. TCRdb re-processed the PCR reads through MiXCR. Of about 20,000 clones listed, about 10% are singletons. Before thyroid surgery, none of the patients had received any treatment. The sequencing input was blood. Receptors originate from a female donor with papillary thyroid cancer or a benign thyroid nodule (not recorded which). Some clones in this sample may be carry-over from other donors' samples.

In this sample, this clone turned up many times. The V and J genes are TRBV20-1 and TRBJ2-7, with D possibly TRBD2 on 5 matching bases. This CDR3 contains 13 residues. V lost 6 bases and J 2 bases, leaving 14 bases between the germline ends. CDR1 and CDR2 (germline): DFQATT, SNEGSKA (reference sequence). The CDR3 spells CSAEPRETYEQYF. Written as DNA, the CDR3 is TGCAGTGCCGAACCTAGGGAGACCTACGAGCAGTACTTC.

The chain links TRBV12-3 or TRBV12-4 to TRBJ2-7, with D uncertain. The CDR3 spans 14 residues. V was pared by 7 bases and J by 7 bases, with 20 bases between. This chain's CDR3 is CASIPLPCQAEQYF. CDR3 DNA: TGTGCCAGCATCCCACTCCCTTGCCAGGCGGAGCAGTACTTC.

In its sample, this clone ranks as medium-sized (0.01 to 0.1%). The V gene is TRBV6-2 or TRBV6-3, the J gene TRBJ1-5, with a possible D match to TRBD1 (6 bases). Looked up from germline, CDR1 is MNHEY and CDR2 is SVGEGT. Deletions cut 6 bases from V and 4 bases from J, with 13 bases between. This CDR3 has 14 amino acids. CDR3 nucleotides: TGTGCCAGCAGGGCAGGGGAGGTGAATCAGCCCCAGCATTTT. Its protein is CASRAGEVNQPQHF.